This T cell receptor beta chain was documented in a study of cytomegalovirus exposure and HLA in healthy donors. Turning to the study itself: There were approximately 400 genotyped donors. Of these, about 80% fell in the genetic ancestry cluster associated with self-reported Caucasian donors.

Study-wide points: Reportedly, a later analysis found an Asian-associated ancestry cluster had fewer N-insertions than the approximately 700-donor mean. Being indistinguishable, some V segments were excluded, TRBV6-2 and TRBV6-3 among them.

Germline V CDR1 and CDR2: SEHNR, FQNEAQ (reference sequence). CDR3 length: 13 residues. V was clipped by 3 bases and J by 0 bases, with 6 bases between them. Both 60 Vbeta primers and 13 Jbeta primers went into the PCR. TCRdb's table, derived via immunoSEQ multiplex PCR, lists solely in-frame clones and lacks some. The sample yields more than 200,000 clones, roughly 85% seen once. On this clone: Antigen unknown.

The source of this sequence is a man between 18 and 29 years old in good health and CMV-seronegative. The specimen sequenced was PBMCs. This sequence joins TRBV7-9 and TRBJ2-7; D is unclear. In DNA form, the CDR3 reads TGTGCCAGCAGCTTCCCTCGCTCCTACGAGCAGTACTTC. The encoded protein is CASSFPRSYEQYF.